One and the same sample provided the 15 T cell receptor beta chains below, sequenced in a study of OX40 agonist ivuxolimab in advanced cancers. The repertoire was sequenced with immunoSEQ multiplex PCR; TCRdb's copy has only in-frame clones and lacks some. The sample yields just over 90,000 clones, about 90% seen once. The starting material was CD4+ or CD8+ T cells sorted from blood, obtained in a trial of the OX40 agonist ivuxolimab. These TCRs come from an adult with an advanced solid tumor such as melanoma, head and neck, liver or kidney cancer.

The V call is TRBV7-2, the J call TRBJ2-7, with 9 bases fitting TRBD1. The V segment lost 1 base and the J segment 3 bases; nucleotides outside the gene matches: 4. The CDR3 is made up of 15 amino acids. Germline V gene sequence: CDR1 SGHTA, CDR2 FQGNSA. The CDR3 DNA is TGTGCCAGCAGCTTAGGGGACAGGGAATTCTACGAGCAGTACTTC. This sequence encodes CASSLGDREFYEQYF. Full variable domain (remainder filled in from reference TRBV7-2 and TRBJ2-7): GAGVSQSPSNKVTEKGKDVELRCDPISGHTALYWYRQSLGQGLEFLIYFQGNSAPDKSGLPSDRFSAERTGGSVSTLTIQRTQQEDSAVYLCASSLGDREFYEQYFGPGTRLTVT.

This chain connects TRBV7-3 to TRBJ2-1; TRBD1 or TRBD2 may be the D gene (5 bases each). In germline, CDR1 is SGHTA, CDR2 FQGTGA. V lost 5 bases and J lost 0, with 11 bases in between. The CDR3 is 15 residues long. In DNA, the CDR3 is TGTGCCAGCAGCCCCCGGGGCAGCTCCTACAATGAGCAGTTCTTC. The encoded protein is CASSPRGSSYNEQFF.

V is TRBV7-8 and J is TRBJ2-4, with TRBD1 identical over 8 bases. From germline, CDR1 is SGHVS and CDR2 FQNEAQ. CDR3 length: 15 residues. V was pared by 8 bases and J by 6 bases, with 12 bases of the junction left unmatched. The CDR3 here is CASAMTGVSGNIQYF. The CDR3 DNA reads as TGTGCCAGCGCGATGACAGGGGTTTCAGGAAACATTCAGTACTTC.

The genes are TRBV7-9 and TRBJ1-5, with TRBD1 matching over 9 bases. After removal of 0 bases from V and 1 base from J, the junction contained 4 bases not matched to a gene. Per the germline V gene, CDR1 is SEHNR and CDR2 is FQNEAQ (reference sequence). The CDR3 extends over 17 amino acids. CDR3 residues: CASSLAGGQGSNQPQHF. CDR3 DNA sequence: TGTGCCAGCAGCTTAGCTGGGGGACAGGGAAGCAATCAGCCCCAGCATTTT. Full variable domain (missing parts from reference TRBV7-9 and TRBJ1-5): DTGVSQNPRHKITKRGQNVTFRCDPISEHNRLYWYRQTLGQGPEFLTYFQNEAQLEKSRLLSDRFSAERPKGSFSTLEIQRTEQGDSAMYLCASSLAGGQGSNQPQHFGDGTRLSIL.

This clone occurred a few times. This chain joins TRBV2 and TRBJ2-7, with D perhaps matching TRBD1 or TRBD2 (6 bases each). V lost 4 bases, J lost 4 bases, and 17 bases lay in between. CDR3 size: 15 residues. Per germline, CDR1 SNHLY and CDR2 FYNNEI. The CDR3 reads CASSGVGGRRYEQYF. The CDR3 nucleotides read TGTGCCAGCAGTGGGGTAGGGGGGAGAAGGTACGAGCAGTACTTC.

The CDR3 nucleotides read TGTGCCAGCAGTGAAAGCGTGACAGGAGCCTACGAGCAGTACTTC. Protein: CASSESVTGAYEQYF. The chain recombines TRBV2 with TRBJ2-7; maybe TRBD1 (6 bases). The CDR3 loop spans 15 amino acids. CDR1 is SNHLY, CDR2 FYNNEI, per germline. With 2 bases removed from V and 2 bases from J, the gap between germline ends came to 13 bases.

This clone has a single count. Here the CDR3 reads CASSQDGVPLPLSGANVLTF. The CDR3 DNA reads TGCGCCAGCAGCCAGGACGGGGTCCCTCTCCCTCTCTCTGGGGCCAACGTCCTGACTTTC. This chain connects TRBV4-1 to TRBJ2-6; D might be TRBD2 (5 bases). V was shortened by 3 bases and J by 0 bases, with 21 bases between the two germline ends. This CDR3 spans 20 amino acids. The germline gives CDR1 MGHRA, CDR2 YSYEKL.

The chain uses TRBV5-5 and TRBJ1-4, with D hard to call. The germline V and J ends were trimmed by 0 bases and 7 bases, with 7 bases remaining between them. The germline gives CDR1 SGHKS, CDR2 YYEKEE (reference sequence). This CDR3 has 13 amino acids. CDR3 nucleotides: TGTGCCAGCAGCTTGGCGGGGTTTGAAAAACTGTTTTTT. It codes for CASSLAGFEKLFF.

The chain joins TRBV6-5 to TRBJ2-7; 9 bases fit TRBD2. V was clipped by 2 bases and J by 7 bases; unmatched bases: 3. Germline V gives CDR1 MNHEY, CDR2 SVGAGI. The CDR3 loop spans 13 amino acids. CDR3 sequence reads: CASSYPAGGEQYF. In DNA, the CDR3 is TGTGCCAGCAGTTACCCCGCGGGAGGGGAGCAGTACTTC.

A note on this clone: Sequence at one end of the junction differs from germline and may be a read error. The V gene is TRBV7-7, the J gene TRBJ2-1; D may be TRBD2 (5 bases). This CDR3 comprises 13 residues. Germline V gene sequence: CDR1 SSHAT, CDR2 FNYEAQ (reference sequence). The CDR3 DNA sequence: TGTGCTAGCAGCTTAGAGGGAGCGGTGGAGCAGTTCTTC. Translating gives CASSLEGAVEQFF.

The rearrangement joins TRBV9 to TRBJ1-1, with D maybe TRBD1 (6 bases). Looked up from germline, CDR1 is SGDLS and CDR2 is YYNGEE. This CDR3 is built from 15 residues. Between the trimmed V and J ends, which lost 0 bases and 1 base, there was a span of 10 bases. The CDR3 region has the DNA TGTGCCAGCAGCGTAGCTACAGGGAGGAACACTGAAGCTTTCTTT. Protein sequence: CASSVATGRNTEAFF.

The V gene is TRBV5-5, the J gene TRBJ1-2, with 8 bases lining up with TRBD1. The CDR3 extends over 12 amino acids. Germline V CDR1 and CDR2: SGHKS, YYEKEE (reference sequence). J lost 6 bases, V lost 5 bases, and 3 bases had no gene match. This CDR3 reads CASRPTGDGYTF. The CDR3 DNA reads as TGTGCCAGCAGACCGACAGGGGATGGCTACACCTTC.

This chain uses TRBV28 with TRBJ2-2; D is unclear. This CDR3 has 12 residues. Trimming cost V 3 bases and J 7 bases, with 6 bases left between them. Germline values: CDR1 MDHEN, CDR2 SYDVKM. CDR3 in DNA: TGTGCCAGCAGTTTCCCCATCGGGGAGCTGTTTTTT. Its protein is CASSFPIGELFF.

The chain employs TRBV28 and TRBJ1-1, with D unresolved. CDR1 is MDHEN and CDR2 is SYDVKM in the germline V gene. V was clipped by 5 bases and J by 1 base, with 8 bases between them. The CDR3 extends over 13 amino acids. CDR3 DNA: TGTGCCAGCAGTCCACCGGCGAACACTGAAGCTTTCTTT. Translated: CASSPPANTEAFF.

The V call is TRBV30, the J call TRBJ1-2; D may be TRBD1 (5 bases). This CDR3 contains 12 residues. Germline values: CDR1 GTSNPN, CDR2 SVGIG (reference sequence). The V gene lost 0 bases and the J gene lost 12 bases, with 14 bases spanning the gap. The CDR3 loop reads CAWSVSAGKDTF. The DNA of the CDR3 is TGTGCCTGGAGTGTCTCCGCAGGGAAGGACACCTTC.